These 27 T cell receptor beta chains were all obtained from the same sample, sequenced in a study of T cell responses to AZD1222 COVID-19 vaccine. The method was immunoSEQ multiplex PCR; TCRdb's version includes in-frame clones alone and lacks a portion of them. The sample records 130,000 to 150,000 clones, roughly nine tenths being singletons. Sequenced here: peripheral blood, sampled on day 0 of AZD1222 vaccination. All receptors come from an adult in good health.

V gene TRBV19 combines with J gene TRBJ2-1; tentatively, D is TRBD2 (6 bases). V was shortened by 3 bases and J by 7 bases, with 16 bases between the two germline ends. The CDR3 is made up of 15 amino acids. The germline V gene encodes CDR1 LNHDA and CDR2 SQIVND (reference sequence). CDR3 DNA: TGTGCCAGTAGTATCATCCGACTAGATTTTAATGAGCAGTTCTTC. Translating gives CASSIIRLDFNEQFF.

The chain joins TRBV19 to TRBJ1-2, with D possibly matching TRBD1 (6 bases). The CDR3 consists of 14 residues. Germline values: CDR1 LNHDA, CDR2 SQIVND (reference sequence). V was pared by 5 bases and J by 2 bases, with 12 bases between. As DNA, the CDR3 is TGTGCCAGTAGTTTAAATGGACAGAACTATGGCTACACCTTC. It translates to CASSLNGQNYGYTF.

The V and J genes are TRBV11-2 and TRBJ2-1, with D unclear. The CDR3 totals 15 residues. V dropped 0 bases and J dropped 6 bases, with 12 bases sitting between them. Germline CDR1 is SGHAT and CDR2 is FQNNGV. The CDR3 coding sequence is TGTGCCAGCAGCTTAGAGGGCCTCCCCTCCAATGAGCAGTTCTTC. Amino acids: CASSLEGLPSNEQFF.

The CDR3 protein is CASSLRTGRRGYTF. CDR3 in DNA: TGTGCCAGCAGCTTACGGACAGGGCGAAGGGGCTACACCTTC. V and J are TRBV7-2 and TRBJ1-2, with 8 bases aligning to TRBD1. Germline values: CDR1 SGHTA, CDR2 FQGNSA. The CDR3 contains 14 residues. With V trimmed by 2 bases and J by 8 bases, 7 bases remained unmatched.

This clone was seen only a few times. This chain connects TRBV9 to TRBJ2-1; possibly TRBD2 for D (6 bases). From germline, CDR1 is SGDLS and CDR2 YYNGEE. The V and J ends lost 4 bases and 2 bases respectively, with 16 bases between them. This CDR3 contains 16 residues. The CDR3 DNA reads TGTGCCAGCAGCCCGGGGGTGGGAGTGGCCTACAATGAGCAGTTCTTC. This sequence encodes CASSPGVGVAYNEQFF.

The chain joins TRBV6-5 to TRBJ1-5, with 9 bases lining up with TRBD1. The CDR3 is 14 amino acids. Germline V gives CDR1 MNHEY, CDR2 SVGAGI. Trimming removed 5 bases from V and 4 bases from J; junction bases left unmatched: 3. The CDR3 bases are TGTGCCAGCAGTAGGACAGGGGCTAATCAGCCCCAGCATTTT. It translates to CASSRTGANQPQHF.

The V gene is TRBV19, the J gene TRBJ1-4; possibly TRBD1 for D (5 bases). With 3 bases removed from V and 8 bases from J, the gap between germline ends came to 16 bases. Per the germline V gene, CDR1 is LNHDA and CDR2 is SQIVND (reference sequence). The CDR3 length is 15 residues. The CDR3 DNA is TGTGCCAGTAGTATGGAGGGGCAGGGTGGCGAAAAACTGTTTTTT. Residues: CASSMEGQGGEKLFF.

J is TRBJ2-7 and V is TRBV5-1, with 8 bases identical to TRBD1. With 4 bases clipped from V and 2 bases from J, the junction kept 8 bases outside the gene matches. The CDR3 sequence is 15 residues long. CDR1 and CDR2 (germline): SGHRS, YFSETQ. Here the CDR3 DNA reads TGCGCCAGCAGCCCGAGACAGGGACAGGCCTACGAGCAGTACTTC. It is translated as CASSPRQGQAYEQYF.

CDR3 DNA sequence: TGCGCCAGCAGCTTGGGGCCCCGGGACACAATGTCAGGGCAGTACTTC. Translated, it gives CASSLGPRDTMSGQYF. This chain connects TRBV5-1 to TRBJ2-7; TRBD1 is a possible D gene (6 bases). The germline V gene has CDR1 SGHRS and CDR2 YFSETQ. This CDR3 contains 16 residues. With 0 bases removed from V and 9 bases from J, the gap between germline ends came to 22 bases.

The chain has TRBV27 and TRBJ2-7; D possibly corresponds to TRBD2 (5 bases). The CDR3 extends over 12 amino acids. The ends were cut back, 4 bases at V and 1 base at J, with 5 bases in the middle. Germline V gene data show CDR1 as MNHEY and CDR2 as SMNVEV (reference sequence). For the CDR3, the DNA is TGTGCCAGCAGTTCGGGATCCTACGAGCAGTACTTC. Translating it yields CASSSGSYEQYF.

This chain joins TRBV7-9 and TRBJ2-1; TRBD1 might be the D (5 bases). This CDR3 comprises 14 residues. Per germline, CDR1 SEHNR and CDR2 FQNEAQ (reference sequence). The V and J ends lost 0 bases and 8 bases respectively, with 11 bases between them. The CDR3 region is CASSLAVLGDEQFF. The CDR3 nucleotides read TGTGCCAGCAGCTTAGCGGTCCTAGGGGATGAGCAGTTCTTC.

This clone was recorded once. The V gene is TRBV27, the J gene TRBJ1-4; D remains ambiguous. CDR3 size: 14 residues. Trimming removed 3 bases from V and 7 bases from J, with 12 bases in between. In germline, CDR1 is MNHEY, CDR2 SMNVEV (reference sequence). This CDR3 reads CASSFRGVGEKLFF. In DNA, the CDR3 is TGTGCCAGCAGTTTTCGGGGTGTCGGTGAAAAACTGTTTTTT.

The V gene is TRBV28, the J gene TRBJ2-2; D assignment may be TRBD1 or TRBD2 (5 bases each). Germline CDR1 reads MDHEN; CDR2 reads SYDVKM. This CDR3 is 16 amino acids long. V was shortened by 5 bases and J by 8 bases, with 21 bases between the two germline ends. The CDR3 nucleotides read TGTGCCAGCAGTCCGCCCCTTGAGGGGACGGGGGGGGAGCTGTTTTTT. This gives the protein CASSPPLEGTGGELFF. Together with reference TRBV28 and TRBJ2-2, the CDR3 gives the full variable domain: DVKVTQSSRYLVKRTGEKVFLECVQDMDHENMFWYRQDPGLGLRLIYFSYDVKMKEKGDIPEGYSVSREKKERFSLILESASTNQTSMYLCASSPPLEGTGGELFFGEGSRLTVL.

V and J are TRBV12-3 or TRBV12-4 and TRBJ1-5; D unclear. The CDR3 is 13 amino acids. Trimming stripped 6 bases from V and 0 bases from J, with 6 bases between. In DNA form, the CDR3 reads TGTGCCAGCAGCCCCTATAGCAATCAGCCCCAGCATTTT. Protein product: CASSPYSNQPQHF.

Only one count was recorded for this clone. The J gene is TRBJ2-6, the V gene TRBV7-9, with TRBD1 matching 7 bases. The J segment lost 2 bases and the V segment lost 4 bases, leaving 11 bases of the junction unmatched. The CDR3 runs 18 residues. The V gene's germline CDR1 is SEHNR and CDR2 FQNEAQ (reference sequence). As DNA, the CDR3 is TGTGCCAGCAGCTCACCGTCGAGAGGGGGCACTGGGGCCAACGTCCTGACTTTC. This sequence encodes CASSSPSRGGTGANVLTF.

The rearrangement joins TRBV11-3 to TRBJ2-3, with D possibly matching TRBD2 (6 bases). CDR1 and CDR2 (germline): SGHNT, YENEEA. V shed 3 bases and J shed 2 bases, with 18 bases lying between them. The CDR3 extends over 17 amino acids. The CDR3 here is CASSLRLRGLNTDTQYF. In DNA form, the CDR3 reads TGTGCCAGCAGCTTGAGGCTTCGGGGACTCAACACAGATACGCAGTATTTT.

This rearrangement joins TRBV25-1 to TRBJ1-3; perhaps TRBD1 as D (5 bases). This CDR3 region has 17 residues. Germline CDR1 is MGHDK and CDR2 is SYGVNS. Trimming cost V 2 bases and J 6 bases, with 20 bases left between them. The CDR3 DNA is TGTGCCAGCAGTGAACTCGACGGGGGTGGTGATCCAAACACCATATATTTT. It is translated as CASSELDGGGDPNTIYF.

The chain joins TRBV2 to TRBJ1-1; D is perhaps TRBD1 (5 bases). Per the germline V gene, CDR1 is SNHLY and CDR2 is FYNNEI. CDR3 length: 16 amino acids. Trimming cost V 2 bases and J 8 bases, with 21 bases left between them. CDR3 loop: CASSEKGTTARGEAFF. The CDR3 DNA follows: TGTGCCAGCAGTGAAAAAGGTACCACGGCAAGGGGAGAAGCTTTCTTT.

This rearrangement joins TRBV7-8 to TRBJ2-1, with 7 bases identical to TRBD2. Germline CDR1 reads SGHVS; CDR2 reads FQNEAQ. The CDR3 has 15 amino acids. V lost 1 base to trimming and J lost 1 base; unmatched junction nucleotides: 1. Here the CDR3 reads CASSLDGRSYNEQFF. In DNA, the CDR3 is TGTGCCAGCAGCTTAGACGGGAGGTCCTACAATGAGCAGTTCTTC.

The chain has TRBV28 and TRBJ1-1, with TRBD1 matching over 7 bases. The CDR3 is made up of 13 amino acids. The V gene's germline CDR1 is MDHEN and CDR2 SYDVKM. V was clipped by 6 bases and J by 5 bases; unmatched bases: 6. DNA of the CDR3: TGTGCCAGCAGAGAAACAGGGGCGACTGAAGCTTTCTTT. Protein sequence: CASRETGATEAFF.

The genes are TRBV28 and TRBJ1-5; D is perhaps TRBD1 (5 bases). CDR1 MDHEN and CDR2 SYDVKM come from the germline V gene. The ends were cut back, 5 bases at V and 2 bases at J, with 16 bases in the middle. CDR3 length equals 16 residues. In nucleotides, the CDR3 is TGTGCCAGCAGTCCCAATACAGGTCTTGGCAATCAGCCCCAGCATTTT. This gives the protein CASSPNTGLGNQPQHF.

This clone came up a few times. The V gene is TRBV5-1, the J gene TRBJ1-1; 9 positions agree with TRBD1. With V trimmed by 3 bases and J by 8 bases, 5 bases remained unmatched. Germline V CDR1 and CDR2: SGHRS, YFSETQ. CDR3 length: 13 residues. The DNA of the CDR3 is TGCGCCAGCAGCTGGGGACAGGGCCGAGAAGCTTTCTTT. It specifies CASSWGQGREAFF.

This chain connects TRBV20-1 to TRBJ2-5; D is ambiguous. This CDR3 spans 10 amino acids. Trimming removed 0 bases at V and 4 bases at J, with 0 bases between. CDR1 and CDR2 from the germline V gene are DFQATT and SNEGSKA (reference sequence). Here the CDR3 reads CSAREETQYF. CDR3 in DNA: TGCAGTGCTAGAGAAGAGACCCAGTACTTC.

The chain carries TRBV6-2 or TRBV6-3 and TRBJ2-1; 10 nucleotides match TRBD1. The CDR3 consists of 20 residues. Trimming took 0 bases from V and 4 from J; bases not matched to a gene: 15. From germline, CDR1 is MNHEY and CDR2 SVGEGT. This chain's CDR3 is CASSYSTDSATGGVYNEQFF. The CDR3, as DNA: TGTGCCAGCAGTTACTCAACCGACTCCGCGACAGGGGGCGTATACAATGAGCAGTTCTTC.

The chain employs TRBV11-1 and TRBJ2-3, with 7 bases identical to TRBD1. CDR1 is SGHAT and CDR2 is FQDESV in the germline V gene (reference sequence). The junction had 1 base not matched to a gene; V was cut back by 1 base and J by 3 bases. This CDR3 region has 14 residues. CDR3 sequence: CASSLDRGTDTQYF. CDR3 in DNA: TGTGCCAGCAGCTTAGACAGGGGTACAGATACGCAGTATTTT.

The sample holds one count of this clone. The V call is TRBV10-3, the J call TRBJ2-7, with D possibly matching TRBD2 (6 bases). The CDR3 covers 13 residues. Germline V gene lookup returns CDR1 ENHRY and CDR2 SYGVKD. V lost 6 bases, J lost 6 bases, and 15 bases lay in between. CDR3 coding DNA: TGTGCCATCAGGGGTTTTGCGGGAAGCGAGCAGTACTTC. Its protein product is CAIRGFAGSEQYF.

This chain connects TRBV19 to TRBJ1-5; weak D call: TRBD1 (5 bases). The V gene's germline CDR1 is LNHDA and CDR2 SQIVND (reference sequence). Trimming took 5 bases from V and 0 from J, leaving 17 bases between them. This CDR3 has 17 amino acids. This CDR3 reads CASSFQGAGYSNQPQHF. CDR3 DNA sequence: TGTGCCAGTAGTTTTCAGGGAGCAGGGTATAGCAATCAGCCCCAGCATTTT. Looking up the rest from reference TRBV19 and TRBJ1-5 gives the full variable domain: DGGITQSPKYLFRKEGQNVTLSCEQNLNHDAMYWYRQDPGQGLRLIYYSQIVNDFQKGDIAEGYSVSREKKESFPLTVTSAQKNPTAFYLCASSFQGAGYSNQPQHFGDGTRLSIL.